This TCR beta chain is drawn from a study of blood T cells in healthy people across ages. Study-wide results and limits: There were more naive CD4+ cells and higher diversity in long-lived donors than in aged donors. Those diversity estimates obtained from one million T cells were thought to be underestimates.

A second roughly 6 to 12 cycle PCR used barcoded and J-beta primers. In TCRdb, the 5' RACE reads were re-called with MiXCR into one record per CDR3 protein. Of 1.5 million to 2 million distinct CDR3 sequences listed, roughly 27% are singletons. The study drew donors from healthy Caucasian individuals in Russia aged roughly 6 to 95. On this clonotype itself: Its specificity is unknown.

This CDR3 region has 13 residues. CDR1 is MGHDK and CDR2 is SYGVNS in the germline V gene. The V gene lost 5 bases and the J gene lost 5 bases, with 12 bases spanning the gap. This chain uses TRBV25-1 with TRBJ1-1; a weak D match, TRBD1 (6 bases). The sequencing sample was made of blood. This TCR was sampled from a woman aged 25 to 39 in good health. CDR3 bases: TGTGCCAGCAGTAAAGGGGGAACGACTGAAGCTTTCTTT. Its protein is CASSKGGTTEAFF. Combining the CDR3 with reference TRBV25-1 and TRBJ1-1 gives the whole variable domain EADIYQTPRYLVIGTGKKITLECSQTMGHDKMYWYQQDPGMELHLIHYSYGVNSTEKGDLSSESTVSRIRTEHFPLTLESARPSHTSQYLCASSKGGTTEAFFGQGTRLTVV.